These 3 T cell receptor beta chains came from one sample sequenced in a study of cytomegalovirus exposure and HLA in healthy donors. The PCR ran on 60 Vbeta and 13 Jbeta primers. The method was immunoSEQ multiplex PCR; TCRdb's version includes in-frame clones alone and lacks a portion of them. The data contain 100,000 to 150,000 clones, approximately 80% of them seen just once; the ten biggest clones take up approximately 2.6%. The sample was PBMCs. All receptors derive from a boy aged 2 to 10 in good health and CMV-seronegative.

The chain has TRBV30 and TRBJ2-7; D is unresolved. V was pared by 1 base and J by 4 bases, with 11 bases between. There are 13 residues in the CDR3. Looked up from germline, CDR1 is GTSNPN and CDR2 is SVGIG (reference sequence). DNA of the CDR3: TGTGCCTGGAGTGGGCCAGTCAGGTACGAGCAGTACGTC. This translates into CAWSGPVRYEQYV.

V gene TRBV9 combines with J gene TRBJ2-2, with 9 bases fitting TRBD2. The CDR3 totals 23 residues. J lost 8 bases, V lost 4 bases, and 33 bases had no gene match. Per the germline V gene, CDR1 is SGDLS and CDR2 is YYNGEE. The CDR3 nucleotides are TGTGCCAGCAGCCCGAACCGGCTAGTGGAGGTTCAGCGGGAGGAGAGTTTGAGGGGGGAGCTGTTTTTT. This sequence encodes CASSPNRLVEVQREESLRGELFF. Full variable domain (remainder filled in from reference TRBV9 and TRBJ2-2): DSGVTQTPKHLITATGQRVTLRCSPRSGDLSVYWYQQSLDQGLQFLIQYYNGEERAKGNILERFSAQQFPDLHSELNLSSLELGDSALYFCASSPNRLVEVQREESLRGELFFGEGSRLTVL.

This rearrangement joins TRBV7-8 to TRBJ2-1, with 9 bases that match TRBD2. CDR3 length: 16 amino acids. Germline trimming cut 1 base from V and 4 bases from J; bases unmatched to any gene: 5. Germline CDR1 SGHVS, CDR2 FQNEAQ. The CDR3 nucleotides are TGTGCCAGCAGCTTAGACGCTAGCGGGGTATACAATGAGCAGTTCTTC. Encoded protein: CASSLDASGVYNEQFF.